The rows below give T cell receptor beta chains drawn from one sample of a study of cytomegalovirus exposure and HLA in healthy donors. Method: immunoSEQ multiplex PCR; TCRdb's copy keeps in-frame clones and lacks some. The sample consists of some 150,000 clones, approximately 88% of them appearing once. The specimen was PBMCs. These receptors originate from a woman in her late teens or twenties in good health and CMV-seronegative. CDR3s include the opening cysteine and the closing phenylalanine or tryptophan. The order of the fields is D gene, V gene, clone size, J gene, CDR3 protein, CDR3 DNA. A D gene is named only where the DNA matches it firmly. The listing skips clone size in some rows; elsewhere it reads once, few, many or a size class.

>.|TRBV9|.|TRBJ1-2
CASRFSRGSYGGYTF
TGTGCCAGCAGATTCTCCAGGGGAAGTTATGGTGGCTACACCTTC
>.|TRBV4-1|.|TRBJ1-5
CASSQDGGLVSQPQHF
TGCGCCAGCAGCCAAGATGGGGGGTTGGTCAGTCAGCCCCAGCATTTT
>.|TRBV27|.|TRBJ1-2
CASSLSATGYGYAF
TGTGCCAGCAGTTTAAGCGCGACAGGCTATGGCTACGCCTTC
>.|TRBV2|.|TRBJ2-5
CASRTRGTQYF
TGTGCCAGCAGGACTCGGGGGACCCAGTACTTC
>.|TRBV11-2|.|TRBJ1-3
CASSPRRGIAGNTIYF
TGTGCCAGCAGCCCCCGACGGGGAATAGCTGGAAACACCATATATTTT
>.|TRBV27|.|TRBJ1-1
CASSKSPPGMNTDAFF
TGTGCCAGCAGCAAGAGTCCCCCAGGGATGAACACTGACGCTTTCTTT
>TRBD1|TRBV7-9|.|TRBJ1-1
CASSEGQGKLTEAFF
TGTGCCAGCAGCGAAGGACAGGGGAAGCTCACTGAAGCTTTCTTT
>.|TRBV5-1|.|TRBJ1-1
CASSLNPGLGDTEAFF
TGCGCCAGCAGCTTGAATCCTGGTTTGGGAGACACTGAAGCTTTCTTT
>.|TRBV5-5|.|TRBJ2-2
CASTRRGGSNTGELFF
TGTGCCAGCACCCGGAGGGGGGGCTCTAACACCGGGGAGCTGTTTTTT
>.|TRBV6-5|.|TRBJ1-1
CASSYEGWNTEAFF
TGTGCCAGCAGTTACGAGGGTTGGAACACTGAAGCTTTCTTT
>.|TRBV19|.|TRBJ1-1
CASRAGTLNTEAFF
TGTGCCTCCAGAGCGGGGACACTGAACACTGAAGCTTTCTTT
>TRBD1|TRBV4-1|.|TRBJ1-6
CASSPSPGTVNSPLHF
TGCGCCAGCAGCCCGTCCCCCGGGACAGTAAATTCACCCCTCCACTTT
>.|TRBV28|.|TRBJ1-1
CASSPGGGRDTEAFF
TGTGCCAGCTCACCGGGCGGGGGGCGGGACACTGAAGCTTTCTTT
>.|TRBV29-1|.|TRBJ1-4
CSVEDSELGEKLFF
TGCAGCGTTGAAGATTCGGAGCTGGGTGAAAAACTGTTTTTT
>TRBD1|TRBV9|.|TRBJ1-2
CASSVDRVGGYTF
TGTGCCAGCAGCGTCGACAGGGTGGGAGGCTACACCTTC
>TRBD1|TRBV7-3|.|TRBJ1-1
CASSLTGGWNTEAFF
TGTGCCAGCAGCCTTACAGGGGGCTGGAACACTGAAGCTTTCTTT
>.|TRBV14|.|TRBJ2-1
CASSQYTGYNEQFF
TGTGCCAGCAGCCAATATACAGGCTACAATGAGCAGTTCTTC
>TRBD2|TRBV6-5|.|TRBJ2-1
CASSYLYRGEGEQFF
TGTGCCAGCAGTTACTTATACCGGGGGGAGGGTGAGCAGTTCTTC
>.|TRBV5-1|.|TRBJ1-3
CASSPTGSGNTIYF
TGCGCCAGCAGCCCGACAGGCTCTGGAAACACCATATATTTT
>TRBD1|TRBV29-1|.|TRBJ1-2
CSVPTGATTTYGYTF
TGCAGCGTTCCGACAGGGGCCACCACTACCTATGGCTACACCTTC
>.|TRBV29-1|.|TRBJ2-1
CSVLQSGQFF
TGCAGCGTTTTACAGTCTGGGCAGTTCTTC
>.|TRBV12-5|few|TRBJ1-5
CASGLNHNNQPQHF
TGTGCTAGTGGTTTGAACCACAACAATCAGCCCCAGCATTTT
>TRBD2|TRBV28|.|TRBJ2-5
CASTPSAERGPGTQYF
TGTGCCAGCACCCCATCGGCGGAGCGGGGGCCGGGGACCCAGTACTTC
>.|TRBV5-1|.|TRBJ1-4
CASSLGSGSEKLFF
TGCGCCAGCAGCTTGGGTTCAGGGTCGGAAAAACTGTTTTTT
>.|TRBV5-1|.|TRBJ1-1
CASSLFSRDGEAFF
TGCGCCAGCAGCTTGTTTAGCAGGGATGGTGAAGCTTTCTTT
>.|TRBV7-8|once|TRBJ1-4
CASSLDNLSEKLFF
TGTGCCAGCAGCTTGGACAATCTCTCTGAAAAACTGTTTTTT
>.|TRBV5-3|.|TRBJ1-1
CARSLRGSGLNTEAFF
TGTGCCAGAAGCTTGCGTGGGTCAGGGTTGAACACTGAAGCTTTCTTT
>.|TRBV19|.|TRBJ2-3
CASIWGHATTDTQYF
TGTGCCAGTATCTGGGGACACGCCACCACAGATACGCAGTATTTT
>TRBD1|TRBV28|.|TRBJ2-1
CASRTRTGPYNEQFF
TGTGCCAGCCGAACCAGGACAGGGCCCTACAATGAGCAGTTCTTC
>TRBD1|TRBV7-7|once|TRBJ2-2
CASSWGTGTGELFF
TGTGCTAGCAGCTGGGGGACAGGTACCGGGGAGCTGTTTTTT
>.|TRBV6-5|.|TRBJ1-1
CASIVRDGGTEAFF
TGTGCCAGCATCGTCAGGGACGGGGGCACTGAAGCTTTCTTT
>.|TRBV27|.|TRBJ1-1
CASSFGGGTEAFF
TGTGCCAGCAGTTTTGGGGGGGGCACTGAAGCTTTCTTT
>.|TRBV7-9|.|TRBJ2-3
CASSLSDLNTQYF
TGTGCCAGCAGCCTTAGCGATCTCAATACGCAGTATTTT
>.|TRBV7-9|.|TRBJ2-7
CSSSLTREQYF
TGTTCCAGCAGCTTAACTAGGGAGCAGTACTTC
>.|TRBV11-3|once|TRBJ2-3
CASSLVSDTQYF
TGTGCCAGCAGCTTAGTCTCAGATACGCAGTATTTT
>.|TRBV15|.|TRBJ1-3
CATSRGGGPGIMVSGNTIYF
TGTGCCACCAGCAGAGGTGGAGGCCCGGGAATCATGGTCTCTGGAAACACCATATATTTT
>.|TRBV15|.|TRBJ1-2
CATSRDGTVFYGYTF
TGTGCCACCAGCAGAGATGGAACAGTTTTCTATGGCTACACCTTC
>.|TRBV18|.|TRBJ2-3
CASSGTGPGTDTQYF
TGTGCCAGCTCTGGAACAGGTCCCGGCACAGATACGCAGTATTTT
>.|TRBV28|once|TRBJ1-2
CASRMRAGSYGYTF
TGTGCCAGCAGGATGAGGGCAGGATCCTATGGCTACACCTTC
>.|TRBV11-2|.|TRBJ2-4
CASSLYGPTTPLAKNIQYF
TGTGCCAGCAGCTTATACGGGCCGACTACCCCCTTAGCCAAAAACATTCAGTACTTC
>TRBD1|TRBV11-1|.|TRBJ2-3
CASSPGQPTDTQYF
TGTGCCAGCAGCCCGGGACAGCCCACAGATACGCAGTATTTT
>.|TRBV7-6|few|TRBJ1-2
CASSGGGENYGYTF
TGTGCCAGCAGCGGCGGCGGGGAGAACTATGGCTACACCTTC
>.|TRBV28|.|TRBJ1-2
CASSLGRARGGYTF
TGTGCCAGCAGTTTGGGCAGGGCACGAGGTGGCTACACCTTC
>.|TRBV6-1|.|TRBJ2-5
CASSEERMRVETQYF
TGTGCCAGCAGTGAAGAGCGTATGAGGGTGGAGACCCAGTACTTC
>TRBD2|TRBV5-1|.|TRBJ2-7
CASSLARGLAGRHYEQYF
TGCGCCAGCAGCTTGGCGCGGGGGCTAGCGGGGAGGCACTACGAGCAGTACTTC
>TRBD1|TRBV5-4|few|TRBJ1-2
CASSLSGTGAGYTF
TGTGCCAGCAGCTTGAGTGGGACAGGGGCCGGCTACACCTTC